The source of this T cell receptor (beta chain) is a study of blood T cell repertoires in COVID-19. Clones were sequenced by immunoSEQ multiplex PCR, and TCRdb holds only the in-frame ones, with some missing. The sample records around 260,000 clones, around 90% being singletons. Adults between about 18 and 95 years of age took part from 20 to 25 US areas. Donors of Cohort 3 who recovered were those that had two negative PCRs, clearance, or symptom resolution. The table lists this clone with a few counts. The sequence came from a woman aged 25 to 39 who had recovered from COVID-19. The sequencing input was PBMCs or T cells enriched from blood (not recorded which).

The CDR3 spells CASRSGYNEQFF. Here the CDR3 DNA reads TGTGCCAGCAGATCAGGGTACAATGAGCAGTTCTTC. V gene TRBV28 combines with J gene TRBJ2-1, with a weak D call TRBD1 (5 bases). V shed 6 bases and J shed 4 bases, with 7 bases lying between them. From germline, CDR1 is MDHEN and CDR2 SYDVKM. This CDR3 spans 12 amino acids.